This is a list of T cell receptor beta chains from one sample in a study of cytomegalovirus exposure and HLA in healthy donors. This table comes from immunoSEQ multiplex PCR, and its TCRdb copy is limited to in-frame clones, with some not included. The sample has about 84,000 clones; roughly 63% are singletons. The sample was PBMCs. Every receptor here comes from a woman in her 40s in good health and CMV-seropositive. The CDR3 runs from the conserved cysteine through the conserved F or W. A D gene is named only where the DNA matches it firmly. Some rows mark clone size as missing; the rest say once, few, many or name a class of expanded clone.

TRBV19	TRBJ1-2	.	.	CASSTGGAVSVWGYTF	TGTGCCAGTAGTACGGGGGGCGCGGTCTCCGTATGGGGCTACACCTTC
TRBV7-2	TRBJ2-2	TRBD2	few	CASGGLAGGFGTGELFF	TGTGCCAGCGGGGGGCTAGCGGGAGGCTTTGGTACCGGGGAGCTGTTTTTT
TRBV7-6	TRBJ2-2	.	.	CASTPGNTGELFF	TGTGCCAGCACCCCGGGGAACACCGGGGAGCTGTTTTTT
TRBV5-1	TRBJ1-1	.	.	CASTQQPGGEDTEAFF	TGCGCCAGCACCCAACAACCGGGGGGGGAGGACACTGAAGCTTTCTTT
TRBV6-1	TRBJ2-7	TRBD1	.	CASSERQGVGGEQYF	TGTGCCAGCAGTGAACGACAGGGGGTCGGGGGAGAGCAGTACTTC
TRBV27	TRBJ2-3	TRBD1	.	CASSSRDSVSTDTQYF	TGTGCCAGCAGTTCAAGGGACAGTGTTAGCACAGATACGCAGTATTTT
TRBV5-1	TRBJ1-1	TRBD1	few	CASSLRGRGTEAFF	TGCGCCAGCAGCTTGAGGGGGCGAGGCACTGAAGCTTTCTTT
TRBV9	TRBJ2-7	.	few	CASSAGLTAYEQYF	TGTGCCAGCAGCGCTGGACTAACAGCCTACGAGCAGTACTTC
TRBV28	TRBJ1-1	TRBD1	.	CASLTGTGRGREAFF	TGTGCCAGTCTGACTGGGACAGGGAGGGGGAGAGAAGCTTTCTTT
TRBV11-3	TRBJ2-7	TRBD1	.	CASSTPGQGAYEQYF	TGTGCCAGCAGCACTCCGGGACAGGGGGCTTACGAGCAGTACTTC
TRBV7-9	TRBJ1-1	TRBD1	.	CASSRSGTGLGNTEAFF	TGTGCCAGCAGCCGTTCCGGGACAGGGTTAGGGAACACTGAAGCTTTCTTT
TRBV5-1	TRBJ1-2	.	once	CASSSGQPVSNYGYTF	TGCGCCAGCAGCTCCGGACAGCCCGTTTCTAACTATGGCTACACCTTC
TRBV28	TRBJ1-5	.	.	CANRKNGWGVAANQPQHF	TGTGCCAACAGGAAAAACGGATGGGGGGTCGCGGCAAATCAGCCCCAGCATTTT
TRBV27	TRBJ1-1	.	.	CASSLSYAQGGNTEAFF	TGTGCCAGCAGTTTATCGTATGCGCAGGGAGGGAACACTGAAGCTTTCTTT
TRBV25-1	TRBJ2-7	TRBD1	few	CASSDLGQAMYEQYF	TGTGCCAGCAGTGATCTCGGACAGGCAATGTACGAGCAGTACTTC
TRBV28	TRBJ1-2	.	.	CASSPAVQGYGYTF	TGTGCCAGCAGTCCCGCGGTCCAGGGCTATGGCTACACCTTC
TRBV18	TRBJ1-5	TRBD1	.	CASSLTGGDQPQHF	TGTGCCAGCTCACTTACAGGGGGCGATCAGCCCCAGCATTTT
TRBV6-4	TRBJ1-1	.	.	CASSLLATEAFF	TGTGCCAGCAGTCTACTCGCGACTGAAGCTTTCTTT
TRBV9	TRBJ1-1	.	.	CASSLGSMNTEAFF	TGTGCCAGCAGCTTGGGCAGCATGAACACTGAAGCTTTCTTT
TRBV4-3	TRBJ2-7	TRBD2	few	CASSQDGTGLAGSYEQYF	TGCGCCAGCAGCCAAGATGGGACCGGGCTAGCGGGAAGTTACGAGCAGTACTTC